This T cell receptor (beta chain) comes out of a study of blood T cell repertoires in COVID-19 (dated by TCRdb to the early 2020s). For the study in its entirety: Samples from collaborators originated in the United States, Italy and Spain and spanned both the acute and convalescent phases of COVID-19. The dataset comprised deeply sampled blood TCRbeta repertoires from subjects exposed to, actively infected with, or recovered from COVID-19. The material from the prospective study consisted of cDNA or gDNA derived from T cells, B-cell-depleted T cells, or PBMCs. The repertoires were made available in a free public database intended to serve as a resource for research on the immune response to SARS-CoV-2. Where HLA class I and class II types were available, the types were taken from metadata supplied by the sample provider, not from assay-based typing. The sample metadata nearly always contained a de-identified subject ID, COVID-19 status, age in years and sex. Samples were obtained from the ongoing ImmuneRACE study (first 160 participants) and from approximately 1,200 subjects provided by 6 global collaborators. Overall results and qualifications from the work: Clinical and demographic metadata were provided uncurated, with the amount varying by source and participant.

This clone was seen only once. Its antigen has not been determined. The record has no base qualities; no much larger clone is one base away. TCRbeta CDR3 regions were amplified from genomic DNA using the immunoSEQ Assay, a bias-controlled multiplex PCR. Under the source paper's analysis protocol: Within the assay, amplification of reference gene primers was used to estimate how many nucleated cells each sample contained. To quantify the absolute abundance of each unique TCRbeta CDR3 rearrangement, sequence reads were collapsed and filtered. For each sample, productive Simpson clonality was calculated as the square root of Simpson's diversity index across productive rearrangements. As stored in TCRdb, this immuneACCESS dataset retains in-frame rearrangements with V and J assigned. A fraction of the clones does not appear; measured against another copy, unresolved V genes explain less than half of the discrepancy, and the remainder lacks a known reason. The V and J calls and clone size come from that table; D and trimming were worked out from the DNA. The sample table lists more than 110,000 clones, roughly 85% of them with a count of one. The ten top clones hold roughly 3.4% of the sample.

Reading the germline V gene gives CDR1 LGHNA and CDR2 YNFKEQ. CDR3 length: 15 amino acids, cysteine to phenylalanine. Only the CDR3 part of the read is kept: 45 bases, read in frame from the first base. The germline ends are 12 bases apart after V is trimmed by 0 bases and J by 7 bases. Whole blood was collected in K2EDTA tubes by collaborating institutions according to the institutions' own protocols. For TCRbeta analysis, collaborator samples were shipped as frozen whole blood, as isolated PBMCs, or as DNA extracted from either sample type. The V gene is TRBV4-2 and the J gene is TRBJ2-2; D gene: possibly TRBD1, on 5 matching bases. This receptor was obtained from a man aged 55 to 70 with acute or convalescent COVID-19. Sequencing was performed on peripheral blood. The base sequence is TGTGCCAGCAGCCAAGAAGGGGCCTCGGGCGGGGAGCTGTTTTTT. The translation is CASSQEGASGGELFF.